The T cell receptor (beta chain) described here comes from a study of identical twins. Study observations and caveats: Twin-shared out-of-frame alpha sequences were enriched for low generation probability.

TCRdb reprocessed the 5' RACE reads with MiXCR, giving one entry per CDR3 protein. The top ten hold 3% of the sample, which has around 570,000 distinct CDR3 sequences, roughly 9.5% seen once. The CDR3 has 12 amino acids. Trimming took 4 bases from V and 9 from J, leaving 10 bases between them. Germline CDR1 and CDR2: LGHDT and YNNKEL (reference sequence). Regarding this clonotype: Its specificity is unknown.

The data also belong to a second study, concerning yellow fever vaccine responses in identical twins. This second study notes: Reportedly, the response of twins' T cells to the vaccine seemed partly convergent, partly personalized.

Input material: PBMCs. This TCR was recovered from a woman between 18 and 29 years old in good health. The chain links TRBV3-1 to TRBJ2-1; D tentatively fits TRBD1 or TRBD2 (6 bases each). CDR3 in DNA: TGTGCCAGCAGCCCCCCGGGGGCTGAGCAGTTCTTC. Translated, it gives CASSPPGAEQFF.